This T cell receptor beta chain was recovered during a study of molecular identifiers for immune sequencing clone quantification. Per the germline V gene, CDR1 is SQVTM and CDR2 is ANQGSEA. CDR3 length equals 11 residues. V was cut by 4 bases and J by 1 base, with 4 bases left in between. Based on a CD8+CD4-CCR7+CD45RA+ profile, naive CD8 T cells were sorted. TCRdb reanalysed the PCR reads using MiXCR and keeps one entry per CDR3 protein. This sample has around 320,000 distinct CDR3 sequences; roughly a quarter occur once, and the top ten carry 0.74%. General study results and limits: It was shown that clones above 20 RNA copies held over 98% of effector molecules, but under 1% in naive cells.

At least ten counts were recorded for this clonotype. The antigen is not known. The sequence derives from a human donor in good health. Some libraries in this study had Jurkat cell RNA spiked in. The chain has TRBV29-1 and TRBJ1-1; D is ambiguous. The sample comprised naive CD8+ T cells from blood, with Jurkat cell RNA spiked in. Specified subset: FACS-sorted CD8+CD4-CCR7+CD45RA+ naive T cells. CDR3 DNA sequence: TGCAGCGTTGTAGCGAACACTGAAGCTTTCTTT. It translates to CSVVANTEAFF.